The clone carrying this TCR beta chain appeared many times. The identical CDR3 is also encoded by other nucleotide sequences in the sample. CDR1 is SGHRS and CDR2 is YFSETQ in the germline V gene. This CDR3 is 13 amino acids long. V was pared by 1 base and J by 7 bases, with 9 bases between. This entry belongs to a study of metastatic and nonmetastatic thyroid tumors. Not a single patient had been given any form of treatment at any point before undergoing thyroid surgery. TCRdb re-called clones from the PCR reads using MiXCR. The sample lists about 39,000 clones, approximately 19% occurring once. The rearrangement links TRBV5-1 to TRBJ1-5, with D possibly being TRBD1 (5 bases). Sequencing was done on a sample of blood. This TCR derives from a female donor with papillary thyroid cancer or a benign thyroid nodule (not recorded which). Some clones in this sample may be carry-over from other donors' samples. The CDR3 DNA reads TGCGCCAGCAGCTTGTTGGGGGGGCAGCCCCAGCATTTT. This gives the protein CASSLLGGQPQHF.